Following are 15 T cell receptor beta chains from one sample sequenced in a study of blood T cell repertoires in COVID-19. Generated by immunoSEQ multiplex PCR, the TCRdb table keeps only in-frame clones and is missing some. The sample lists more than 85,000 clones; about 86% were seen once. The sample taken for sequencing was PBMCs or T cells enriched from blood (not recorded which). The receptor source for this set is a woman between 50 and 59 years old who had recovered from COVID-19.

The chain links TRBV6-5 to TRBJ1-2; D remains ambiguous. The CDR3 totals 14 residues. V lost 0 bases and J lost 7, with 12 bases in between. Germline CDR1 reads MNHEY; CDR2 reads SVGAGI. Here the CDR3 reads CASSYSNPAGGYTF. The CDR3 nucleotides read TGTGCCAGCAGTTACTCGAATCCCGCAGGTGGCTACACCTTC.

This sequence joins TRBV29-1 and TRBJ2-3; 7 nucleotides agree with TRBD2. Germline values: CDR1 SQVTM, CDR2 ANQGSEA. This CDR3 has 14 amino acids. V was clipped by 6 bases and J by 0 bases; unmatched bases: 6. In DNA, the CDR3 is TGCAGCGTCTCTAGCGGCTTCAGCACAGATACGCAGTATTTT. This encodes CSVSSGFSTDTQYF.

The V and J genes are TRBV7-3 and TRBJ2-2; perhaps TRBD2 as D (7 bases). The germline gives CDR1 SGHTA, CDR2 FQGTGA. This CDR3 comprises 16 residues. Trimming removed 1 base from V and 5 bases from J, with 14 bases in between. CDR3 coding DNA: TGTGCCAGCAGCTTAATCGGGGGGCGAGCAACCGGGGAGCTGTTTTTT. Its protein product is CASSLIGGRATGELFF.

The J gene is TRBJ2-1, the V gene TRBV19; TRBD1 aligns across 10 bases. Germline V gene data show CDR1 as LNHDA and CDR2 as SQIVND (reference sequence). This CDR3 contains 15 residues. V lost 1 base, J lost 7 bases, and 4 bases stayed unmatched. In DNA, the CDR3 is TGTGCCAGTAGTATAGGGACAGGGGGTCTGAATGAGCAGTTCTTC. Translated: CASSIGTGGLNEQFF.

The chain carries TRBV15 and TRBJ2-7; a weak D match, TRBD1 (6 bases). Trimming removed 5 bases at V and 1 base at J, with 15 bases between. Germline assignment: CDR1 LNHNV and CDR2 YYDKDF (reference sequence). This CDR3 region has 15 residues. Here the CDR3 reads CATSSGDKPSYEQYF. CDR3 DNA: TGTGCCACCAGCTCAGGGGACAAACCATCCTACGAGCAGTACTTC. Full variable domain (remainder filled in from reference TRBV15 and TRBJ2-7): DAMVIQNPRYQVTQFGKPVTLSCSQTLNHNVMYWYQQKSSQAPKLLFHYYDKDFNNEADTPDNFQSRRPNTSFCFLDIRSPGLGDTAMYLCATSSGDKPSYEQYFGPGTRLTVT.

The chain is built from TRBV19 and TRBJ2-2, with 7 bases matching TRBD1. CDR1 and CDR2 (germline): LNHDA, SQIVND (reference sequence). The length of the CDR3 is 16 residues. V lost 2 bases, J lost 4 bases, and 7 bases stayed unmatched. CDR3 residues: CASSISRSGGTGELFF. As DNA, the CDR3 is TGTGCCAGTAGTATATCCCGGTCAGGGGGCACCGGGGAGCTGTTTTTT.

V usage is TRBV9 and J usage is TRBJ2-1; tentative D call: TRBD2 (6 bases). Germline CDR1 SGDLS, CDR2 YYNGEE. The V end was cut by 0 bases, the J end by 9 bases, with 7 bases between. This CDR3 region has 12 residues. The chain's CDR3 is CASSVVGGEQFF. Here the CDR3 DNA reads TGTGCCAGCAGCGTAGTGGGAGGTGAGCAGTTCTTC.

V is TRBV24-1 and J is TRBJ2-3; TRBD2 might be the D (5 bases). Between the trimmed V and J ends, which lost 9 bases and 0 bases, there was a span of 15 bases. Per germline, CDR1 KGHDR and CDR2 SFDVKD. The CDR3 runs 15 residues. CDR3 sequence (DNA): TGTGCCACCGCCTTGACTCTAGCCAGCACAGATACGCAGTATTTT. Translation: CATALTLASTDTQYF.

The V call is TRBV28, the J call TRBJ1-6; TRBD1 matches at 8 bases. V lost 6 bases to trimming and J lost 5 bases; unmatched junction nucleotides: 3. The CDR3 runs to 14 residues. CDR1 and CDR2 from the germline V gene are MDHEN and SYDVKM. This CDR3 reads CASSPTGDNSPLHF. CDR3 nucleotide sequence: TGTGCCAGCAGCCCGACAGGGGATAATTCACCCCTCCACTTT.

V and J are TRBV3-1 (or the pseudogene TRBV3-2) and TRBJ1-5; 8 positions match TRBD1. The length of the CDR3 is 14 residues. Germline V CDR1 and CDR2: LGHDT, YNNKEL (reference sequence). J gave up 4 bases and V 2 bases, and 1 base lay outside the gene matches. In DNA, the CDR3 is TGTGCCAGCAGCCAACAGGGGGCAAATCAGCCCCAGCATTTT. Its protein product is CASSQQGANQPQHF.

The gene calls are TRBV5-1 and TRBJ1-2; D may be TRBD1 (5 bases). Germline V gives CDR1 SGHRS, CDR2 YFSETQ. This CDR3 comprises 13 residues. Trimming took 1 base from V and 7 from J, leaving 11 bases between them. This CDR3 reads CASSLRDGGGYTF. The CDR3 DNA follows: TGCGCCAGCAGCTTGAGGGACGGGGGTGGCTACACCTTC.

The gene calls are TRBV9 and TRBJ2-5; 7 nucleotides match TRBD1. The CDR3 is 15 amino acids. V dropped 3 bases and J dropped 0; count of bases not matched to a gene: 5. Germline loops: CDR1 SGDLS, CDR2 YYNGEE. CDR3 residues: CASSAEQGYQETQYF. In nucleotides, the CDR3 is TGTGCCAGCAGCGCCGAACAGGGGTACCAAGAGACCCAGTACTTC.

The chain carries TRBV4-1 and TRBJ1-2, with a possible D match to TRBD1 (6 bases). Germline V gene lookup returns CDR1 MGHRA and CDR2 YSYEKL. The CDR3 covers 15 residues. Trimming took off 2 bases at V and 6 bases at J, with 16 bases between the two ends. DNA of the CDR3: TGCGCCAGCAGCCAAAGGGGCCTCGGGACAAATGGCTACACCTTC. Translation: CASSQRGLGTNGYTF.

This clone was picked up one time. The chain is built from TRBV29-1 and TRBJ2-7; possibly TRBD1 for D (5 bases). The CDR3 covers 12 residues. From germline, CDR1 is SQVTM and CDR2 ANQGSEA. The V end was cut by 4 bases, the J end by 1 base, with 8 bases between. CDR3 nucleotide sequence: TGCAGCGTTGCACAGGAGTCCTACGAGCAGTACTTC. Translated: CSVAQESYEQYF.

The chain couples TRBV11-2 to TRBJ2-3, with TRBD2 identical over 11 bases. The CDR3 runs to 15 residues. From germline, CDR1 is SGHAT and CDR2 FQNNGV. Unmatched junction bases numbered 5, after V lost 5 bases and J lost 4 bases. CDR3: CASSRSGGVSDTQYF. The CDR3 bases are TGTGCCAGCAGCCGTAGCGGGGGGGTATCAGATACGCAGTATTTT.